This passage covers 18 T cell receptor beta chains from one sample sequenced in a study of blood T cell repertoires in COVID-19. The repertoire was sequenced with immunoSEQ multiplex PCR; TCRdb's copy has only in-frame clones and lacks some. The sample lists about 73,000 clones, approximately 83% occurring once. Specimen: peripheral blood. The receptors come from a man of 80 years or more with active or convalescent COVID-19.

This clone turned up a few times. CDR3 nucleotides: TGTGCCTGGAGTGCTGGGACACAAAATCAGCCCCAGCATTTT. Encoded protein: CAWSAGTQNQPQHF. The chain has TRBV30 and TRBJ1-5; weak D call: TRBD1 (6 bases). Germline values: CDR1 GTSNPN, CDR2 SVGIG (reference sequence). The CDR3 is 14 amino acids. Trimming removed 1 base at V and 4 bases at J, with 11 bases between.

V and J are TRBV5-5 and TRBJ2-7; TRBD1 agrees at 7 bases. Trimming removed 4 bases from V and 2 bases from J; junction bases left unmatched: 12. Per the germline V gene, CDR1 is SGHKS and CDR2 is YYEKEE (reference sequence). The CDR3 has 16 amino acids. Here the CDR3 reads CASSPGLGQTTYEQYF. DNA for the CDR3: TGTGCCAGCAGCCCGGGGTTGGGACAGACCACCTACGAGCAGTACTTC.

This clone was seen only a few times. The rearrangement links TRBV6-2 or TRBV6-3 to TRBJ2-1, with D perhaps TRBD1 (5 bases). CDR3 length equals 15 residues. Germline values: CDR1 MNHEY, CDR2 SVGEGT. With 4 bases removed from V and 4 bases from J, the gap between germline ends came to 14 bases. CDR3 in amino acids: CASSSLDSFYNEQFF. The CDR3 DNA is TGTGCCAGCAGTTCTCTAGACAGCTTTTACAATGAGCAGTTCTTC.

The chain carries TRBV4-1 and TRBJ2-2; tentatively, D is TRBD1 (5 bases). The germline gives CDR1 MGHRA, CDR2 YSYEKL. The germline V and J ends were trimmed by 0 bases and 7 bases, with 9 bases remaining between them. This CDR3 has 14 amino acids. CDR3 DNA sequence: TGCGCCAGCAGCCAAGAAGGGGCCGGCGGGGAGCTGTTTTTT. The encoded protein is CASSQEGAGGELFF.

This clone turned up a few times. This sequence joins TRBV18 and TRBJ1-6; weak D call: TRBD1 (6 bases). Germline V gene data show CDR1 as KGHSH and CDR2 as LQKENI. This CDR3 region has 14 residues. Trimming shortened V by 3 bases and J by 7 bases, and 10 bases separated the two germline ends. The chain's CDR3 is CASSPDRTNSPLHF. The CDR3 DNA reads as TGTGCCAGCTCACCCGACAGGACCAATTCACCCCTCCACTTT.

This sequence joins TRBV28 and TRBJ1-1; 8 bases match TRBD1. J lost 5 bases, V lost 5 bases, and 10 bases had no gene match. Germline V lookup: CDR1 MDHEN, CDR2 SYDVKM. This CDR3 is built from 15 residues. CDR3 residues: CASSSRSRGRTEAFF. CDR3 nucleotides: TGTGCCAGCAGTAGCAGATCCAGGGGGCGGACTGAAGCTTTCTTT. The whole variable domain, filled in from reference TRBV28 and TRBJ1-1, reads DVKVTQSSRYLVKRTGEKVFLECVQDMDHENMFWYRQDPGLGLRLIYFSYDVKMKEKGDIPEGYSVSREKKERFSLILESASTNQTSMYLCASSSRSRGRTEAFFGQGTRLTVV.

This chain uses TRBV7-2 with TRBJ2-7; the D is unclear. V gave up 5 bases and J gave up 2 bases, with 13 bases separating them. Germline-derived CDR1 and CDR2 are SGHTA and FQGNSA. There are 14 residues in the CDR3. CDR3 DNA: TGTGCCAGCAGCCCGATACCAAACACCTACGAGCAGTACTTC. This encodes CASSPIPNTYEQYF.

There are a few counts of this clone. The CDR3 nucleotides are TGTGCCAGCAGCGCGGACAGGGGCATGCTCTATGGCTACACCTTC. It is translated as CASSADRGMLYGYTF. This chain connects TRBV7-9 to TRBJ1-2; TRBD1 aligns across 9 bases. V was clipped by 5 bases and J by 4 bases; unmatched bases: 8. The CDR3 runs 15 residues. Germline V gene sequence: CDR1 SEHNR, CDR2 FQNEAQ (reference sequence).

The CDR3 bases are TGCGCCAGCAGATCCAATTCAGTTTCTAGCGAGACCCAGTACTTC. Translating it yields CASRSNSVSSETQYF. The chain recombines TRBV5-1 with TRBJ2-5, with a possible D match to TRBD2 (5 bases). Germline CDR1 SGHRS, CDR2 YFSETQ. Trimming took off 5 bases at V and 5 bases at J, with 19 bases between the two ends. The CDR3 totals 15 residues.

The chain carries TRBV3-1 (or the pseudogene TRBV3-2) and TRBJ2-2; no reliable D call. The length of the CDR3 is 13 residues. Germline V CDR1 and CDR2: LGHDT, YNNKEL (reference sequence). V lost 4 bases to trimming and J lost 6 bases, with 9 bases between them. The CDR3 DNA reads as TGTGCCAGCAGCCCCAGCGAGCCCGGGGAGCTGTTTTTT. Translating it yields CASSPSEPGELFF.

The CDR3 loop is CASSPRSGFGGTDTQYF. CDR3 nucleotides: TGTGCCAGCAGCCCCAGGTCGGGGTTTGGGGGGACAGATACGCAGTATTTT. The J gene is TRBJ2-3, the V gene TRBV11-3; D might be TRBD2 (6 bases). There are 17 residues in the CDR3. V lost 5 bases, J lost 3 bases, and 21 bases lay in between. Germline V gene sequence: CDR1 SGHNT, CDR2 YENEEA.

The chain carries TRBV28 and TRBJ2-1; TRBD2 agrees at 12 bases. This CDR3 spans 17 amino acids. V lost 7 bases, J lost 6 bases, and 13 bases stayed unmatched. The germline CDR1 and CDR2 sequences are MDHEN and SYDVKM. Here the CDR3 reads CASTPTLGTSGSNEQFF. The CDR3 region has the DNA TGTGCCAGCACCCCTACCCTCGGGACTAGCGGGTCCAATGAGCAGTTCTTC.

The chain employs TRBV30 and TRBJ2-5, with 9 positions matching TRBD2. Trimming cost V 4 bases and J 4 bases; bases outside gene matches: 7. CDR1 is GTSNPN and CDR2 is SVGIG in the germline V gene (reference sequence). This CDR3 region has 14 residues. This chain's CDR3 is CAWTSGDQRETQYF. The DNA of the CDR3 is TGTGCCTGGACTAGCGGGGACCAGAGAGAGACCCAGTACTTC. The full variable domain, rest sourced from reference TRBV30 and TRBJ2-5, is SQTIHQWPATLVQPVGSPLSLECTVEGTSNPNLYWYRQAAGRGLQLLFYSVGIGQISSEVPQNLSASRPQDRQFILSSKKLLLSDSGFYLCAWTSGDQRETQYFGPGTRLLVL.

The genes are TRBV7-2 and TRBJ1-2; possible D gene TRBD1, 5 bases. CDR3 length: 15 amino acids. Germline V gene lookup returns CDR1 SGHTA and CDR2 FQGNSA. V was clipped by 5 bases and J by 9 bases, with 22 bases between them. CDR3 coding DNA: TGTGCCAGCAGCATCCGGGACTGGACCCACGAGAGCTACACCTTC. Protein: CASSIRDWTHESYTF.

The chain uses TRBV23-1 and TRBJ1-3, with D possibly matching TRBD1 (5 bases). TRBV23-1 is treated as an ORF (open reading frame) with a function not yet certain. This CDR3 is 13 amino acids long. Deletions cut 7 bases from V and 1 base from J, with 8 bases between. The CDR3 DNA reads as TGCGCCAGCATGGGGGGTTCTGGAAACACCATATATTTT. Residues: CASMGGSGNTIYF.

The V and J genes are TRBV29-1 and TRBJ2-2; D might be TRBD2 (6 bases). V dropped 7 bases and J dropped 4 bases, with 16 bases sitting between them. CDR3 length: 14 residues. In germline, CDR1 is SQVTM, CDR2 ANQGSEA. CDR3 nucleotides: TGCAGCGCTGTTGAAGTCGGGGGCACCGGGGAGCTGTTTTTT. Translating gives CSAVEVGGTGELFF.

V usage is TRBV19 and J usage is TRBJ2-7, with D possibly matching TRBD1 (6 bases). CDR3 length: 13 amino acids. The germline CDR1 and CDR2 sequences are LNHDA and SQIVND (reference sequence). V dropped 10 bases and J dropped 2 bases, with 15 bases sitting between them. The CDR3 sequence: CATSRGFAYEQYF. The CDR3 DNA is TGTGCCACCAGCAGGGGTTTCGCCTACGAGCAGTACTTC.

V gene TRBV7-8 combines with J gene TRBJ2-3; tentatively, D is TRBD2 (6 bases). The germline CDR1 and CDR2 sequences are SGHVS and FQNEAQ. V lost 8 bases to trimming and J lost 3 bases, with 9 bases between them. This CDR3 region has 12 residues. CDR3 loop: CASHAGTDTQYF. In DNA form, the CDR3 reads TGTGCCAGCCACGCGGGGACAGATACGCAGTATTTT. The whole variable domain, filled in from reference TRBV7-8 and TRBJ2-3, reads GAGVSQSPRYKVAKRGQDVALRCDPISGHVSLFWYQQALGQGPEFLTYFQNEAQLDKSGLPSDRFFAERPEGSVSTLKIQRTQQEDSAVYLCASHAGTDTQYFGPGTRLTVL.